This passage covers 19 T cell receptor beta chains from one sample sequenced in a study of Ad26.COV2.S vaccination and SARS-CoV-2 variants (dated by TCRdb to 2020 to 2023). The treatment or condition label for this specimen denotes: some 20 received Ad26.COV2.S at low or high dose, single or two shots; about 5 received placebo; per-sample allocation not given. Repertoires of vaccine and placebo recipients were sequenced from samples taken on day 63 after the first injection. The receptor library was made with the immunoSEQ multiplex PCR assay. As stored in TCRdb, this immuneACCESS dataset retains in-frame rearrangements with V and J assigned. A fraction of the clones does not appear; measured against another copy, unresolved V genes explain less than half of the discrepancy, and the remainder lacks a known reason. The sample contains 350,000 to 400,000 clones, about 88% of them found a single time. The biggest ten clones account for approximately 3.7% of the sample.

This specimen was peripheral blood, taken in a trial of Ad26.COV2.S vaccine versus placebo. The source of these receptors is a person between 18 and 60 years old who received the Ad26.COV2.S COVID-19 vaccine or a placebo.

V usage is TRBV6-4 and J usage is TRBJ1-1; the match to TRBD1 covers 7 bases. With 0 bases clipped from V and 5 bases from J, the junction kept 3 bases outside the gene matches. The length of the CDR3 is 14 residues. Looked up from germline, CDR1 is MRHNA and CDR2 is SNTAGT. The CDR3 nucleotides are TGTGCCAGCAGTGACTCGAGCAGGGGGACTGAAGCTTTCTTT. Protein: CASSDSSRGTEAFF.

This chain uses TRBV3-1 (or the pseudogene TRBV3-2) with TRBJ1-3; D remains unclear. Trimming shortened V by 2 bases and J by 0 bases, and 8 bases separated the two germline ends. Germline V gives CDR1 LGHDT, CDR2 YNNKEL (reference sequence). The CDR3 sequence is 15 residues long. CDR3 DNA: TGTGCCAGCAGCCAACCCGTATTCTCTGGAAACACCATATATTTT. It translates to CASSQPVFSGNTIYF.

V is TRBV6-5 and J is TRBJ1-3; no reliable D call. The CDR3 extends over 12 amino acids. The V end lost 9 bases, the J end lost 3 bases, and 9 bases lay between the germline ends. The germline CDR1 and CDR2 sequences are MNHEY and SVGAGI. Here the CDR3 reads CASGLGGNTIYF. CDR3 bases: TGTGCCAGTGGGTTGGGTGGAAACACCATATATTTT.

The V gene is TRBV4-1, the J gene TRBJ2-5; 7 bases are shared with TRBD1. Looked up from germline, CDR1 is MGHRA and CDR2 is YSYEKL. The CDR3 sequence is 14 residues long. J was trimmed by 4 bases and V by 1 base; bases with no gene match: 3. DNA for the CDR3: TGCGCCAGCAGCCAAGGTGACAGGGCAGAGACCCAGTACTTC. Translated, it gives CASSQGDRAETQYF.

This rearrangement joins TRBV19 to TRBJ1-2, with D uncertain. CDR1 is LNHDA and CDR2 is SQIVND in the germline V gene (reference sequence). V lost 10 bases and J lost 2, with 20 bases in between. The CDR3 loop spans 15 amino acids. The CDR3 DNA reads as TGTGCCACCGCCCCGTACACGATCGCCAACTATGGCTACACCTTC. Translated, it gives CATAPYTIANYGYTF.

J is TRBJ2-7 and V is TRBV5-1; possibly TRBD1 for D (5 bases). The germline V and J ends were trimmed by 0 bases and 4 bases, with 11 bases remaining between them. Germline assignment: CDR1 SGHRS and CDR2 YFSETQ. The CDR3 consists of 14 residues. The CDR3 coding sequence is TGCGCCAGCAGCTTGGAGGCAGGGCCATACGAGCAGTACTTC. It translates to CASSLEAGPYEQYF.

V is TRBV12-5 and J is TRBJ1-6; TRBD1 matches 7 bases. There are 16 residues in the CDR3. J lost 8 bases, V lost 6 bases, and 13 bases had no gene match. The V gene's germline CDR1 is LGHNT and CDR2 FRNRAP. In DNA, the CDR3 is TGTGCTAGTGGGCGGATTAACAGGGGAAATTATTCACCCCTCCACTTT. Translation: CASGRINRGNYSPLHF.

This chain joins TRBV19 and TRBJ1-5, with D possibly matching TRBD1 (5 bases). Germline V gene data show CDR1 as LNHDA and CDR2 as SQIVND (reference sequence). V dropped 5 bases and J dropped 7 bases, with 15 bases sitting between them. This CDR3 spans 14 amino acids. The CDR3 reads CASSLMDGTQPQHF. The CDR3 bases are TGTGCCAGTAGTCTTATGGATGGGACCCAGCCCCAGCATTTT.

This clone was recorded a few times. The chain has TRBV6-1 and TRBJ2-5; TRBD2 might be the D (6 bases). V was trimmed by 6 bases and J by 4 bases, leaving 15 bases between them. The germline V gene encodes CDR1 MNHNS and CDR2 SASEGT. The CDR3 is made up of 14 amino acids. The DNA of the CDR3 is TGTGCCAGCAGATCTGGCGGGGTATCAGAGACCCAGTACTTC. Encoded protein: CASRSGGVSETQYF.

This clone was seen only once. CDR3 in amino acids: CASSQEAARWRGGPNEQFF. In nucleotides, the CDR3 is TGTGCCAGCAGCCAAGAAGCAGCCCGGTGGCGGGGGGGACCCAATGAGCAGTTCTTC. The V gene is TRBV4-2, the J gene TRBJ2-1; 9 nucleotides agree with TRBD2. The CDR3 runs to 19 residues. V was pared by 0 bases and J by 6 bases, with 15 bases of the junction left unmatched. In germline, CDR1 is LGHNA, CDR2 YNFKEQ.

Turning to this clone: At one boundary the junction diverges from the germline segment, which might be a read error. CDR3 coding DNA: TGTGCCAGCACTTACAATTCACCCCTCCACTTT. It encodes CASTYNSPLHF. The chain combines TRBV6-5 with TRBJ1-6; D remains unclear. The CDR3 is 11 residues long. CDR1 and CDR2 from the germline V gene are MNHEY and SVGAGI.

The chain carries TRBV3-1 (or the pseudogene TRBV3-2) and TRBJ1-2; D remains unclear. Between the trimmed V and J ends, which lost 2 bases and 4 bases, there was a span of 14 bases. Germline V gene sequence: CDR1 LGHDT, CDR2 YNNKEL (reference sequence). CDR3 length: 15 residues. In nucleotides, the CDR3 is TGTGCCAGCAGCCAATCCAAAGGAGGGTTCTATGGCTACACCTTC. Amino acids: CASSQSKGGFYGYTF.

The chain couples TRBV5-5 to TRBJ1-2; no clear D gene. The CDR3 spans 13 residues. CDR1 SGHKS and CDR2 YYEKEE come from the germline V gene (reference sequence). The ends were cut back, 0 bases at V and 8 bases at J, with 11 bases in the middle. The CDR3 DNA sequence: TGTGCCAGCAGCTTGGCCGAACGAGACGGCTACACCTTC. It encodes CASSLAERDGYTF. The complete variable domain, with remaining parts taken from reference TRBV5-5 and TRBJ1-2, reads DAGVTQSPTHLIKTRGQQVTLRCSPISGHKSVSWYQQVLGQGPQFIFQYYEKEERGRGNFPDRFSARQFPNYSSELNVNALLLGDSALYLCASSLAERDGYTFGSGTRLTVV.

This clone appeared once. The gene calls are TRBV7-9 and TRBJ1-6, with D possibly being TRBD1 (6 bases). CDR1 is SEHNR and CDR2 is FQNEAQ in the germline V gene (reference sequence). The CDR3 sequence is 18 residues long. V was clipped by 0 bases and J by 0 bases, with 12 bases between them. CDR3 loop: CASSLARTGSSYNSPLHF. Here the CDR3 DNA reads TGTGCCAGCAGCTTAGCCCGAACAGGGAGCTCCTATAATTCACCCCTCCACTTT.

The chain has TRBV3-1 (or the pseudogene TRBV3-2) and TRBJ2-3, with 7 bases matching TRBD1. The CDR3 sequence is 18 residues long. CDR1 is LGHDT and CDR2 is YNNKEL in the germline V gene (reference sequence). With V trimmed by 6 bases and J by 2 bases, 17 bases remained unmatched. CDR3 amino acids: CASSQPTGTGTDTDTQYF. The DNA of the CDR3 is TGTGCCAGCAGTCAACCGACAGGGACCGGGACAGACACAGATACGCAGTATTTT.

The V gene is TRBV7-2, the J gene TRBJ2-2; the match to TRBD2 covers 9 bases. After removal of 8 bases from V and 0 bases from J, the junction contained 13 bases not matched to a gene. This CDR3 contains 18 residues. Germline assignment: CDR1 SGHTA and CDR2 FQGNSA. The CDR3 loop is CASRTGGSGGSNTGELFF. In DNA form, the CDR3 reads TGTGCCAGCCGAACCGGAGGTAGCGGGGGATCGAACACCGGGGAGCTGTTTTTT.

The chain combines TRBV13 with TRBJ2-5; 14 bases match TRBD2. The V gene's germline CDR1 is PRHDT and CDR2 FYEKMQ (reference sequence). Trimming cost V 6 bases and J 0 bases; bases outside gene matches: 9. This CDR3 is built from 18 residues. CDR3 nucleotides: TGTGCCAGCAGTTACGGACTAGCGGGGGGCTTGTACCAAGAGACCCAGTACTTC. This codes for CASSYGLAGGLYQETQYF.

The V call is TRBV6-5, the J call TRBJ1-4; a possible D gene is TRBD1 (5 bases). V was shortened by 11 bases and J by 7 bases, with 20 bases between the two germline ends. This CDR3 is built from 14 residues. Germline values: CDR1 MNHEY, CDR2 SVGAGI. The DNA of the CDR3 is TGTGCCTGTGGGGCCCCGGGGGAGGCTGAAAAACTGTTTTTT. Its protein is CACGAPGEAEKLFF.

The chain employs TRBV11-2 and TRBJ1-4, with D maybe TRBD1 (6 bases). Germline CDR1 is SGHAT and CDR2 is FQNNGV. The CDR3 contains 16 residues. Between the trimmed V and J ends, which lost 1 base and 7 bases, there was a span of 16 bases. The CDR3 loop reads CASSLGVHRDGEKLFF. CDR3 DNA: TGTGCCAGCAGCTTAGGCGTCCACAGGGACGGTGAAAAACTGTTTTTT.